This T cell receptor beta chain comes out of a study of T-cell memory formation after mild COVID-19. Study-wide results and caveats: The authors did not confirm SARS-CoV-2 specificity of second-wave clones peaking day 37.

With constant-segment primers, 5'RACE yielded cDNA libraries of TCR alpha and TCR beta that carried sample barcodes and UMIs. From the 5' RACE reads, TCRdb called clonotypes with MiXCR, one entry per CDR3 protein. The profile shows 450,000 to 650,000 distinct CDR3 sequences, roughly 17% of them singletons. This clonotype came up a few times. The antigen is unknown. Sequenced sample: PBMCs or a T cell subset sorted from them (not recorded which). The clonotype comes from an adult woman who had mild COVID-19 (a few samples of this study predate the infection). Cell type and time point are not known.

The CDR3 sequence is CASSASGSADTQYF. As DNA, the CDR3 is TGTGCCAGCAGTGCTAGCGGGAGTGCAGATACGCAGTATTTT. The V gene is TRBV27, the J gene TRBJ2-3, with 10 bases matching TRBD2. There are 14 residues in the CDR3. Germline V gives CDR1 MNHEY, CDR2 SMNVEV (reference sequence). The ends lost 5 bases at V and 4 bases at J; junction bases unmatched: 3.